This T cell receptor (beta chain) derives from a study of CD8+ T cells in alopecia areata. The sample's treatment: oral pan-JAK inhibitor, 5-10 mg twice daily. Both peripheral blood and punch biopsies of lesional scalp skin were obtained from patients who had alopecia areata. CDR1 SGHTA and CDR2 FQGNSA come from the germline V gene. Between the trimmed V and J ends, which lost 1 base and 4 bases, there was a span of 4 bases. The CDR3 spans 12 residues. Sequencing templates came from extracted RNA that was reverse transcribed into cDNA. Sequencing used immunoSEQ multiplex PCR; TCRdb keeps in-frame clones, though not all of them. The repertoire includes fewer than 15,000 clones, approximately 71% of them detected once, and 7% to 7.5% sits in the top ten.

Specimen: skin, collected at week 4, from a patient treated with tofacitinib. This chain uses TRBV7-2 with TRBJ1-2; unclear D gene. The clonotype was recovered from a human donor with alopecia areata. The CDR3 region is CASSLGFYGYTF. The CDR3 bases are TGTGCCAGCAGCTTAGGATTCTATGGCTACACCTTC.